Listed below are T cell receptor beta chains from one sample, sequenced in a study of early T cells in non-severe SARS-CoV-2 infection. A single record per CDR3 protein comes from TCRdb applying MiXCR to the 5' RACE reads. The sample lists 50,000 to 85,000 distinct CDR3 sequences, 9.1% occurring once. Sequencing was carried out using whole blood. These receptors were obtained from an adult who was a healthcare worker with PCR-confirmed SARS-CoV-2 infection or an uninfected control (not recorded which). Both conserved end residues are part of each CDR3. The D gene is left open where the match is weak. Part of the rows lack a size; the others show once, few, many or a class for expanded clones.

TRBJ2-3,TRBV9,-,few,TGTGCCAGCAGCGTCGACGGTAGCACAGATACGCAGTATTTT,CASSVDGSTDTQYF
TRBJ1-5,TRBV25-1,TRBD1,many,TGTGCCAGCAGCAGGGGAGGGGGCACGGGTCAGCCCCAGCATTTT,CASSRGGGTGQPQHF
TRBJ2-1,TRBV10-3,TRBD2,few,TGTGCCATCCAAGCGGGAGGGGCGGATGAGCAGTTCTTC,CAIQAGGADEQFF
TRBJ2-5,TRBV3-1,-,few,TGTGCCAGCAGCCAGGGAGGAGAGACCCAGTACTTC,CASSQGGETQYF
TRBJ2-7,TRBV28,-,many,TGTGCCAGCAGTTCGTCCTACGAGCAGTACTTC,CASSSSYEQYF
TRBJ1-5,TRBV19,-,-,TGTGCCAGTAGTATTCTGGCAGCCGCGGCGGGCAATCAGCCCCAGCATTTT,CASSILAAAAGNQPQHF
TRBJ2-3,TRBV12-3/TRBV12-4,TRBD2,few,TGTGCCAGCAGTTCTTATCGCGGACTAGCGGGAAGCACAGATACGCAGTATTTT,CASSSYRGLAGSTDTQYF
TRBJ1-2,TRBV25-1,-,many,TGTGCCAGCAGTACACGGACAGTCAGAGGCTATGGCTACACCTTC,CASSTRTVRGYGYTF
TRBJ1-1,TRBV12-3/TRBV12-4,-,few,TGTGCCAGCAAAATCCCAACAGAGAGGACTGAAGCTTTCTTT,CASKIPTERTEAFF
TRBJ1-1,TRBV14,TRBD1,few,TGTGCCAGCAGCCGAGGGGGCTACACTGAAGCTTTCTTT,CASSRGGYTEAFF
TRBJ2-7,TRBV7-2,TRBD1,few,TGTGCCAGCAGAACGACAGGGGGCGAGCAGTACTTC,CASRTTGGEQYF
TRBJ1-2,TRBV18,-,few,TGTGCCAGCTCACCCGACAGCTTCTATGGCTACACCTTC,CASSPDSFYGYTF
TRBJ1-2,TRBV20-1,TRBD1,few,TGCAGTGCTAGCCTCCAGGGGGTATCTGGCTACACCTTC,CSASLQGVSGYTF
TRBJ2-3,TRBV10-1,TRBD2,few,TGCGCCAGCAGTGGGCCTAGCGGGAGATCAGATACGCAGTATTTT,CASSGPSGRSDTQYF
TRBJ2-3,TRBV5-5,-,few,TGTGCCAGCAGCTTGGAAGGAAGGAGGGGGACAGATACGCAGTATTTT,CASSLEGRRGTDTQYF
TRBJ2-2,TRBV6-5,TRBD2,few,TGTGCCAGCAGTGGGCGGGGGAGAAACACCGGGGAGCTGTTTTTT,CASSGRGRNTGELFF
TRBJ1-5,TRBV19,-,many,TGTGCCAGTATAGGAAGACAGGTCAATCAGCCCCAGCATTTT,CASIGRQVNQPQHF
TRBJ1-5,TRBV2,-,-,TGTGCCAGCAGTGACACTTTCAATCAGCCCCAGCATTTT,CASSDTFNQPQHF
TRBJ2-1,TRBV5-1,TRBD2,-,TGCGCCAGCAGGTTAACTAGCGGGAGGTTCAATGAGCAGTTCTTC,CASRLTSGRFNEQFF
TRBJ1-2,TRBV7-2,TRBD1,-,TGTGCCAGCAGCTGGGCCGGGACAGGGACCGATGGCTACACCTTC,CASSWAGTGTDGYTF
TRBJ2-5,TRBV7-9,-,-,TGTGCCAGCAGCCCGATCGAGACCCAGTACTTC,CASSPIETQYF
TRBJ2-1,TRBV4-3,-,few,TGCGCCAGCAGCCCAAGTGTGGGCAATGAGCAGTTCTTC,CASSPSVGNEQFF
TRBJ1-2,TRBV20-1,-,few,TGCAGTGCTAGACCTAGACAGTACGGCTACACCTTC,CSARPRQYGYTF
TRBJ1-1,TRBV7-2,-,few,TGTGCCAGCAGCCTGACGGGGCGCGGGGCTTTCTTT,CASSLTGRGAFF
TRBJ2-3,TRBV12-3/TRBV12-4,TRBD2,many,TGTGCCAGCAGCTTAGCGGGAGGGAGCACAGATACGCAGTATTTT,CASSLAGGSTDTQYF
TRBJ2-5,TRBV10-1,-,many,TGCGCCAGCAGTGACTCGGGACGGCAAGAGACCCAGTACTTC,CASSDSGRQETQYF
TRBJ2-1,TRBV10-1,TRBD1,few,TGCGCCAGCAGTACAGGGGGCATAATGGATGAGCAGTTCTTC,CASSTGGIMDEQFF
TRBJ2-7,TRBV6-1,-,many,TGTGCCAGCAAACGGACACTATTGGTAGGGTCCGAGCAGTACTTC,CASKRTLLVGSEQYF
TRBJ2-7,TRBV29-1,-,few,TGCAGCGTTGAACAGTTCCTCGAGCAGTACTTC,CSVEQFLEQYF
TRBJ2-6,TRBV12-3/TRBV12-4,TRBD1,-,TGTGCCAGCCTCAGGGGGACTGGGGCCAACGTCCTGACTTTC,CASLRGTGANVLTF
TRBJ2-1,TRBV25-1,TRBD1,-,TGTGCCAGCGGCTGGGGACAGGGGGCTTGGAATGAGCAGTTCTTC,CASGWGQGAWNEQFF
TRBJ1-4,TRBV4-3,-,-,TGCGCCAGCAGCCAAGATTCAGGGGCGGAAAAACTGTTTTTT,CASSQDSGAEKLFF
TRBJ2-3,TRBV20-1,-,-,TGCAGTGCTAGAGATTGGGGGAGCACAGATACGCAGTATTTT,CSARDWGSTDTQYF
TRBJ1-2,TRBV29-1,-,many,TGCAGCGTTGTTGGGGATGGCTACACCTTC,CSVVGDGYTF
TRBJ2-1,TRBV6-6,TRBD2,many,TGTGCCAGCGATCGGCCTAGCGGGAGGGATCCATACAATGAGCAGTTCTTC,CASDRPSGRDPYNEQFF
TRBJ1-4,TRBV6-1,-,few,TGTGCCAGCGGCGGACAGAACGAAAAACTGTTTTTT,CASGGQNEKLFF
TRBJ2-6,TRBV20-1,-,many,TGCAGTGCCCCTAGCCAGGGTACTGGGGCCAACGTCCTGACTTTC,CSAPSQGTGANVLTF
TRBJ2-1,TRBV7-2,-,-,TGTGCCAGCAGCTTAGAGCTAGCGCTCAATGAGCAGTTCTTC,CASSLELALNEQFF
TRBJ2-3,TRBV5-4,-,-,TGTGCCAGCAGCTATACTAGCCTTTCGGATACGCAGTATTTT,CASSYTSLSDTQYF
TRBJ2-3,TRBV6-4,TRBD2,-,TGTGCCAGCAGTGACCTAGCGGGCACAGATACGCAGTATTTT,CASSDLAGTDTQYF